The 4 T cell receptor beta chains reported below all come from one sample, sequenced in a study of cytomegalovirus exposure and HLA in healthy donors. PCR primers comprised 60 Vbeta and 13 Jbeta primers. Assay: immunoSEQ multiplex PCR; the TCRdb copy retains only in-frame clones and omits some. The sample holds 100,000 or so clones, more than 9.5% seen once. Sequencing used PBMCs. The receptors here all came from a man in his forties in good health and CMV-seropositive.

About this clone: Its ends do not fully match the called genes, so a read error is possible. The V call is TRBV29-1, the J call TRBJ2-7, with 14 bases identical to TRBD2. Germline lookup yields CDR1 SQVTM and CDR2 ANQGSEA. The CDR3 covers 11 residues. The CDR3: CSATTSGRDLF. In DNA, the CDR3 is TGCAGCGCCACGACTAGCGGGAGGGACCTCTTC.

The CDR3 DNA is TGCGCCAGCAGCCTCGGGGTTTATCAGCCCCAGCATTTT. Translated, it gives CASSLGVYQPQHF. The genes are TRBV4-3 and TRBJ1-5; D gene unclear. Trimming pared 4 bases from V and 5 bases from J, leaving 9 bases between. CDR1 is LGHNA, CDR2 YSLEER, per germline. The CDR3 is 13 amino acids.

There are a few counts of this clone. The rearrangement uses TRBV5-4 and TRBJ2-7; 14 bases map to TRBD2. There are 15 residues in the CDR3. V was pared by 3 bases and J by 7 bases, with 6 bases of the junction left unmatched. Germline V gene sequence: CDR1 SGHNT, CDR2 YYREEE (reference sequence). The CDR3 coding sequence is TGTGCCAGCAGCTCGGGAGGGACTAGCGGGAGAGAGCAGTACTTC. As protein: CASSSGGTSGREQYF.

The J gene is TRBJ2-7, the V gene TRBV5-1, with 10 nucleotides matching TRBD1. This CDR3 is built from 14 residues. The germline CDR1 and CDR2 sequences are SGHRS and YFSETQ. J lost 6 bases, V lost 4 bases, and 7 bases had no gene match. The CDR3 region is CASSRQGAPAEQYF. The CDR3 DNA reads TGCGCCAGCAGCAGACAGGGGGCCCCAGCCGAGCAGTACTTC.